This T cell receptor beta chain was captured in a study of blood T cell repertoires in COVID-19. Seattle enrolled patients during active infection and tracked them longitudinally. Germline CDR1 is SNHLY and CDR2 is FYNNEI. The germline V and J ends were trimmed by 3 bases and 8 bases, with 17 bases remaining between them. The CDR3 is made up of 15 amino acids. The method was immunoSEQ multiplex PCR; TCRdb's version includes in-frame clones alone and lacks a portion of them. The sample has 200,000 to 300,000 clones, 75% to 85% seen once. This receptor was obtained from a woman of 80 years or more with COVID-19, enrolled during active disease. The sequenced sample consisted of peripheral blood. This sequence joins TRBV2 and TRBJ1-5; TRBD1 might be the D (5 bases). DNA for the CDR3: TGTGCCAGCAGTGACCGGGGGGTACGAGGGGAGCCCCAGCATTTT. Amino acid sequence: CASSDRGVRGEPQHF.